This TCR beta chain was sequenced during a study of blood T cell repertoires in COVID-19. This table comes from immunoSEQ multiplex PCR, and its TCRdb copy is limited to in-frame clones, with some not included. Of 170,000 or so clones listed, roughly 84% were seen once; the top ten hold 2.5% to 3.5%. This CDR3 has 13 amino acids. V was cut by 5 bases and J by 3 bases, with 11 bases left in between. The V gene's germline CDR1 is LNHDA and CDR2 SQIVND (reference sequence). The sequenced sample was peripheral blood. This clonotype was sampled from a woman aged 60-70 years with acute or convalescent COVID-19. This chain joins TRBV19 and TRBJ2-7; possibly TRBD1 for D (6 bases). The CDR3 is CASSDGQRYEQYF. The DNA of the CDR3 is TGTGCCAGTAGTGACGGACAGCGCTACGAGCAGTACTTC.